The next 15 T cell receptor beta chains were all read from a single sample in a study of T cell repertoires in ileal Crohn's disease. This table comes from immunoSEQ multiplex PCR, and its TCRdb copy is limited to in-frame clones, with some not included. The repertoire holds fewer than 8,000 clones, with 79% as singletons. The specimen sequenced was ileal tissue. The receptors stem from an adult with Crohn's disease.

This clone was counted once. The chain is built from TRBV7-8 and TRBJ1-1; D remains ambiguous. V gave up 1 base and J gave up 1 base, with 7 bases separating them. Germline CDR1 SGHVS, CDR2 FQNEAQ. The CDR3 is 14 amino acids. CDR3 in DNA: TGTGCCAGCAGCTTAGGTGTAGCGAACACTGAAGCTTTCTTT. It yields the protein CASSLGVANTEAFF.

A single count supports this clone. J is TRBJ1-1 and V is TRBV5-6; possibly TRBD1 for D (6 bases). V was cut by 0 bases and J by 6 bases, with 9 bases left in between. Germline CDR1 reads SGHDT; CDR2 reads YYEEEE. This CDR3 has 13 residues. CDR3 amino acids: CASSLVSGAEAFF. DNA of the CDR3: TGTGCCAGCAGCTTGGTGTCAGGGGCTGAAGCTTTCTTT.

This clone appeared once. Other nucleotide sequences in the sample specify the same CDR3. The chain uses TRBV6-5 and TRBJ1-2, with 8 positions matching TRBD1. This CDR3 has 13 amino acids. Germline assignment: CDR1 MNHEY and CDR2 SVGAGI. V shed 5 bases, J shed 2 bases, and the junction held 1 base outside the gene matches. In DNA, the CDR3 is TGTGCCAGCAGTCGACAGGGGAACTATGGCTACACCTTC. It translates to CASSRQGNYGYTF.

The chain links TRBV19 to TRBJ2-1; D unresolved. Germline CDR1 reads LNHDA; CDR2 reads SQIVND (reference sequence). With 2 bases removed from V and 0 bases from J, the gap between germline ends came to 11 bases. This CDR3 has 16 residues. CDR3: CASSISESGSYNEQFF. In DNA form, the CDR3 reads TGTGCCAGTAGTATAAGCGAGTCTGGCTCCTACAATGAGCAGTTCTTC.

This clone has just a few counts. Different DNA sequences within this sample yield the same CDR3. This chain links TRBV13 with TRBJ2-7, with 11 bases aligning to TRBD2. Germline CDR1 PRHDT, CDR2 FYEKMQ (reference sequence). The CDR3 is 15 amino acids. With V trimmed by 5 bases and J by 0 bases, 3 bases remained unmatched. CDR3 sequence: CASSPTSGGSYEQYF. The CDR3 DNA reads TGTGCCAGCAGCCCCACTAGCGGGGGCTCCTACGAGCAGTACTTC.

This chain links TRBV7-8 with TRBJ2-1; the match to TRBD1 covers 8 bases. This CDR3 contains 14 residues. After removal of 4 bases from V and 6 bases from J, the junction contained 5 bases not matched to a gene. CDR1 SGHVS and CDR2 FQNEAQ come from the germline V gene. The CDR3 is CASSSRDRTNEQFF. The CDR3 DNA follows: TGTGCCAGCAGCTCTCGGGACAGGACCAATGAGCAGTTCTTC.

This CDR3 reads CASSLTSGSWDTQYF. The CDR3 DNA follows: TGTGCCAGCAGCTTAACTAGCGGGAGCTGGGATACGCAGTATTTT. The chain links TRBV7-3 to TRBJ2-3; 9 nucleotides align to TRBD2. The germline V gene has CDR1 SGHTA and CDR2 FQGTGA. The CDR3 runs to 15 residues. J was trimmed by 6 bases and V by 0 bases; bases with no gene match: 4.

This clone has only a few counts. The chain has TRBV4-2 and TRBJ2-7; perhaps TRBD2 as D (6 bases). The CDR3 has 16 residues. V was trimmed by 4 bases and J by 1 base, leaving 17 bases between them. CDR1 and CDR2 (germline): LGHNA, YNFKEQ. CDR3 in amino acids: CASSPEGAGRSYEQYF. DNA for the CDR3: TGTGCCAGCAGCCCGGAAGGGGCGGGAAGGTCCTACGAGCAGTACTTC.

This clone was counted once. V usage is TRBV19 and J usage is TRBJ2-7; TRBD1 aligns across 9 bases. Per germline, CDR1 LNHDA and CDR2 SQIVND (reference sequence). Trimming removed 4 bases from V and 0 bases from J; junction bases left unmatched: 7. This CDR3 is 16 amino acids long. CDR3 nucleotides: TGTGCCAGTAGTAAGGCTACAGGGGGCGTCTCCTACGAGCAGTACTTC. Its translation: CASSKATGGVSYEQYF.

This clone was detected a few times. The V gene is TRBV30, the J gene TRBJ1-1; D is perhaps TRBD1 (5 bases). The CDR3 runs 13 residues. CDR1 and CDR2 (germline): GTSNPN, SVGIG (reference sequence). V was cut by 4 bases and J by 6 bases, with 15 bases left in between. CDR3 DNA: TGTGCCTGGACCACTCTGTCGGGGGCTGAAGCTTTCTTT. Translating gives CAWTTLSGAEAFF.

This clone was recorded a few times. The chain carries TRBV11-1 and TRBJ2-3, with TRBD2 as a possible D gene (6 bases). This CDR3 has 17 amino acids. The germline V gene encodes CDR1 SGHAT and CDR2 FQDESV (reference sequence). Trimming removed 5 bases from V and 2 bases from J, with 20 bases in between. For the CDR3, the DNA is TGTGCCAGCAGCCCCCTTTCTTTAGCGGCCCCCACAGATACGCAGTATTTT. As protein: CASSPLSLAAPTDTQYF.

The chain joins TRBV18 to TRBJ1-1, with D tentatively TRBD1 (5 bases). This CDR3 region has 16 residues. Between the trimmed V and J ends, which lost 3 bases and 3 bases, there was a span of 17 bases. CDR1 and CDR2 (germline): KGHSH, LQKENI. This chain's CDR3 is CASSPGRGRGYTEAFF. The CDR3 bases are TGTGCCAGCTCACCGGGAAGGGGAAGGGGCTACACTGAAGCTTTCTTT.

Judged by abundance, this clone is medium-sized. V and J are TRBV15 and TRBJ2-1; 8 positions agree with TRBD2. This CDR3 is built from 13 residues. V dropped 9 bases and J dropped 4; count of bases not matched to a gene: 5. Germline V CDR1 and CDR2: LNHNV, YYDKDF (reference sequence). CDR3 nucleotide sequence: TGTGCCACGACCCGGGAGGGATACAATGAGCAGTTCTTC. It codes for CATTREGYNEQFF.

The chain combines TRBV2 with TRBJ2-3, with 13 bases lining up with TRBD2. Losses at the gene ends were 3 bases for V and 2 bases for J; bases not matched to a gene: 5. The CDR3 runs 17 residues. The germline gives CDR1 SNHLY, CDR2 FYNNEI. The CDR3 bases are TGTGCCAGCAGTGATCAGGGACTAGCGGGATACACAGATACGCAGTATTTT. This codes for CASSDQGLAGYTDTQYF. Complete variable domain (other parts from reference TRBV2 and TRBJ2-3): EPEVTQTPSHQVTQMGQEVILRCVPISNHLYFYWYRQILGQKVEFLVSFYNNEISEKSEIFDDQFSVERPDGSNFTLKIRSTKLEDSAMYFCASSDQGLAGYTDTQYFGPGTRLTVL.

This sequence joins TRBV9 and TRBJ2-2; TRBD2 matches 8 bases. CDR1 and CDR2 (germline): SGDLS, YYNGEE. The trim removed 4 bases at V and 5 bases at J, leaving 16 bases unmatched. The CDR3 totals 18 residues. The CDR3 region has the DNA TGTGCCAGCAGCCCCTTGGGACGGGAGGGCTCCCTGACCGGGGAGCTGTTTTTT. It is translated as CASSPLGREGSLTGELFF.